This TCR beta chain comes out of a study of T-cell reconstitution after alpha-beta-depleted transplantation in children. On this clonotype itself: Antigen unknown.

Findings and caveats of the study: Once a year had passed after transplant, T-cell counts and diversity came mostly from newly produced T cells.

The TCRbeta library was prepared with unique molecular identifiers. From the PCR reads, TCRdb called clonotypes with MiXCR, one entry per CDR3 protein. In the table there are 610,000 or so distinct CDR3 sequences, over 25% of which are singletons. V gave up 2 bases and J gave up 6 bases, with 14 bases separating them. This CDR3 has 14 amino acids. The sample was PBMCs, taken before TCRalphabeta/CD19-depleted stem cell transplant. The chain joins TRBV12-3 or TRBV12-4 to TRBJ2-7, with unresolved D. This clonotype was sampled from a boy under two years old with Wiskott-Aldrich syndrome, due to receive a stem cell transplant. DNA for the CDR3: TGTGCCAGCAGTTTACGGCAAGCGAACCCCGAGCAGTACTTC. As protein: CASSLRQANPEQYF.